This is a list of T cell receptor beta chains from one sample in a study of T cell responses to AZD1222 COVID-19 vaccine. This table comes from immunoSEQ multiplex PCR, and its TCRdb copy is limited to in-frame clones, with some not included. Seen here are some 150,000 clones, about 91% observed once, and the top ten hold 4.7%. The sequencing used peripheral blood, collected on day 0 of AZD1222 vaccination. Receptors originate from an adult in good health. Each CDR3 is given with its conserved first and last residue. D genes are given only for firm matches. Expanded clones get a size class; other rows say once, few or many, or leave the size out.

v_call	j_call	clone_size	d_call	cdr3_nt	cdr3_aa
TRBV7-9	TRBJ1-2	.	.	TGTGCCAGCAGCTTAGATAGGATTGGGCTCAAGAATGGCTACACCTTC	CASSLDRIGLKNGYTF
TRBV7-7	TRBJ1-2	.	TRBD1	TGTGCTAGCAGGCCCGGGACAGGGACGGGCTACACCTTC	CASRPGTGTGYTF
TRBV19	TRBJ1-6	once	TRBD1	TGTGCCAGTAGTATATCCCACAGGGGTTCACCCCTCCACTTT	CASSISHRGSPLHF
TRBV12-3/TRBV12-4	TRBJ2-5	.	.	TGTGCCAGCAGTTTGGGCAGGGACGAGACCCAGTACTTC	CASSLGRDETQYF
TRBV19	TRBJ1-2	.	.	TGTGCCAGTAGTACATGGGGCCCGGACGTTGATTTTGACTATGGCTACACCTTC	CASSTWGPDVDFDYGYTF
TRBV27	TRBJ1-2	.	.	TGTGCCAGCAGTTACCAGAACTATGGCTACACCTTC	CASSYQNYGYTF
TRBV4-1	TRBJ1-4	.	.	TGCGCCAGCAGCCAAGGCTGGGGAGGAGAAAAACTGTTTTTT	CASSQGWGGEKLFF
TRBV13	TRBJ2-1	.	TRBD2	TGTGCCAGCAGCCTAGCGGGAGGGCCCTCCTACAATGAGCAGTTCTTC	CASSLAGGPSYNEQFF
TRBV30	TRBJ1-2	.	TRBD1	TGTGCCTGGACCCAAGGACAGGTTCTTGGCTACACCTTC	CAWTQGQVLGYTF
TRBV30	TRBJ1-2	.	.	TGTGCTAGCAGAAGGGCCACCAACTATGGCTACACCTTC	CASRRATNYGYTF
TRBV30	TRBJ1-1	.	.	TGTGCCTGGAGTGTAATAACCTCCACGGCCATTGAAGCTTTCTTT	CAWSVITSTAIEAFF
TRBV2	TRBJ1-1	.	.	TGTGCCAGCAGTGAAGTCGGGGGTGGGGCGAACACTGAAGCTTTCTTT	CASSEVGGGANTEAFF
TRBV4-1	TRBJ1-2	.	.	TGCGCCAGCAGCCAAGCAGGGGCGGCTAACTATGGCTACACCTTC	CASSQAGAANYGYTF
TRBV27	TRBJ2-4	.	.	TGTGCCAGCAGTCACGGATCCCTAGCCAAAAACATTCAGTACTTC	CASSHGSLAKNIQYF
TRBV4-2	TRBJ2-7	.	TRBD2	TGTGCCAGCAGCCAACCTAGCGGGATTATCTACGAGCAGTACTTC	CASSQPSGIIYEQYF
TRBV5-1	TRBJ2-2	.	TRBD1	TGCGCCAGCAGCTCGCTCCAGGGGGAATGGGGCACCGGGGAGCTGTTTTTT	CASSSLQGEWGTGELFF
TRBV18	TRBJ1-2	.	.	TGTGCCAGCTCATCGGACAGAACCTATGGCTACACCTTC	CASSSDRTYGYTF
TRBV6-5	TRBJ1-2	.	.	TGTGCCAGCAGCCCCGTGTCCTTCTATGGCTACACCTTC	CASSPVSFYGYTF
TRBV28	TRBJ1-2	.	.	TGTGCCAGCGGTATAGGGTTAGGAGGTGGCTACACCTTC	CASGIGLGGGYTF
TRBV5-4	TRBJ2-5	.	.	TGTGCCAGCAGCTTGGGAGCCCGGGGAGAGACCCAGTACTTC	CASSLGARGETQYF
TRBV11-2	TRBJ2-2	.	.	TGTGCCAGCAGCCGACGGGGCACCGGGGAGCTGTTTTTT	CASSRRGTGELFF
TRBV6-1	TRBJ2-2	.	.	TGTGCCAGCAGTGCGGGGGAGACCCTCAACACCGGGGAGCTGTTTTTT	CASSAGETLNTGELFF
TRBV7-2	TRBJ1-2	few	.	TGTGCCAGCAGCTTAGCGATGGCGGGTCAGGGCTACACCTTC	CASSLAMAGQGYTF